A selection of T cell receptor beta chains follows, all from one sample in a study of post-analysis software for immune sequencing data. One entry per CDR3 protein results from TCRdb running MiXCR on the PCR reads. The sample contains approximately 690,000 distinct CDR3 sequences, about 60% of which appear only once. The sample consisted of blood. The receptors stem from a girl under 10 years old with multiple sclerosis. The CDR3 runs from the conserved cysteine through the conserved F or W. The D gene is left open where the match is weak. Part of the rows lack a size; the others show once, few, many or a class for expanded clones.

>TRBV20-1|TRBD2|TRBJ2-1|.
CSARDQGLADPYNEQFF
TGCAGTGCTAGAGATCAAGGGCTAGCGGACCCCTACAATGAGCAGTTCTTC
>TRBV6-5|.|TRBJ2-5|.
CASSRAGIGDIRYF
TGTGCCAGCAGCCGAGCGGGCATAGGGGACATTCGGTACTTC
>TRBV6-5|TRBD1|TRBJ2-7|.
CASRGTGGRSYEQYF
TGTGCCAGCCGGGGGACAGGGGGCAGATCCTACGAGCAGTACTTC
>TRBV5-1|.|TRBJ1-2|.
CASSLAVTANYGYTF
TGCGCCAGCAGCTTGGCCGTGACAGCCAACTATGGCTACACCTTC
>TRBV7-6|TRBD2|TRBJ2-3|.
CASTGSPRGGSLDTQYF
TGTGCCAGCACCGGGTCCCCCCGCGGGGGGTCCCTAGATACGCAGTATTTT
>TRBV29-1|.|TRBJ2-7|few
CSVGRAAYEQYF
TGCAGCGTTGGGAGGGCGGCCTACGAGCAGTACTTC
>TRBV6-1|TRBD2|TRBJ2-1|.
CASRPSSGGGYYNEQFF
TGTGCCAGCAGACCTTCTAGCGGGGGGGGATACTACAATGAGCAGTTCTTC
>TRBV11-2|.|TRBJ2-2|once
CASSLDPGEGNTGELFF
TGTGCCAGCAGCCTTGACCCAGGGGAGGGGAACACCGGGGAGCTGTTTTTT
>TRBV10-3|TRBD1|TRBJ2-7|.
CAISGDRDRAYEQYF
TGTGCCATCAGTGGGGACAGGGATCGGGCTTACGAGCAGTACTTC
>TRBV5-1|.|TRBJ2-7|.
CASSSDSSHGYEQYF
TGCGCCAGCAGCTCAGACAGCTCCCATGGGTACGAGCAGTACTTC
>TRBV9|TRBD1|TRBJ1-1|.
CASSVQGAGGEAFF
TGTGCCAGCAGCGTACAGGGGGCGGGTGGTGAAGCTTTCTTT
>TRBV6-1|.|TRBJ2-7|few
CASIKDRFEQYF
TGTGCCAGCATCAAAGACAGATTCGAGCAGTACTTC
>TRBV28|TRBD1|TRBJ1-1|.
CASRDGQGTPEAFF
TGTGCCAGCAGGGACGGACAGGGGACCCCTGAAGCTTTCTTT
>TRBV6-5|TRBD1|TRBJ1-5|.
CASSYIPHGTGMSSNQPQHF
TGTGCCAGCAGTTATATCCCGCACGGGACAGGGATGTCGAGCAATCAGCCCCAGCATTTT
>TRBV11-2|.|TRBJ2-1|.
CASSPVGVASYNEQFF
TGTGCCAGCAGCCCCGTTGGGGTAGCCTCCTACAATGAGCAGTTCTTC
>TRBV20-1|.|TRBJ1-2|.
CSARDGRRTYGYTF
TGCAGTGCTAGAGATGGCAGGCGGACCTATGGCTACACCTTC
>TRBV6-4|TRBD1|TRBJ2-4|.
CASSRSDNRGRRAPAKNIQYF
TGTGCCAGCAGCCGTTCCGACAACAGGGGGCGCAGGGCCCCAGCCAAAAACATTCAGTACTTC
>TRBV20-1|TRBD1|TRBJ2-5|.
CSARRSTGGPETQYF
TGCAGTGCTAGACGGTCAACAGGGGGCCCAGAGACCCAGTACTTC
>TRBV29-1|TRBD2|TRBJ2-1|.
CSVESSSGPYNEQFF
TGCAGCGTTGAATCGTCTAGCGGGCCTTACAATGAGCAGTTCTTC
>TRBV7-2|.|TRBJ1-5|.
CASSFAFDSPQHF
TGTGCCAGCAGCTTCGCCTTTGACTCGCCCCAGCATTTT
>TRBV10-3|.|TRBJ2-1|.
CAITDRDTGGGDHNEQFF
TGTGCCATAACGGACAGGGATACCGGGGGGGGAGATCACAATGAGCAGTTCTTC
>TRBV4-1|.|TRBJ2-5|.
CASSQGPSAGQETQYF
TGCGCCAGCAGCCAGGGCCCTTCGGCGGGACAAGAGACCCAGTACTTC
>TRBV2|TRBD1|TRBJ1-5|.
CASSGDRGRRNQPQHF
TGTGCCAGCAGTGGGGACAGGGGCAGGCGCAATCAGCCCCAGCATTTT
>TRBV5-6|.|TRBJ2-7|.
CASSSRSPYNEQYF
TGTGCCAGCAGCTCCAGGAGCCCCTACAATGAGCAGTACTTC
>TRBV11-1|.|TRBJ2-1|.
CASSLSPSVGDEQFF
TGTGCCAGCAGCTTATCGCCTAGCGTCGGGGATGAGCAGTTCTTC
>TRBV5-1|.|TRBJ2-5|.
CASSLGTEQTQYF
TGCGCCAGCAGCTTGGGGACAGAGCAGACCCAGTACTTC